Here is one T cell receptor (beta chain) with its context. It lacks a known antigen. No quality values exist for individual bases; no much larger clone is one base distant. Following the manufacturer's recommendations, the immunoSEQ kit was used to generate TCR beta libraries from genomic DNA. Library preparation used a first multiplex PCR with proprietary primers, then a second PCR adding unique barcodes, with bead cleanups after each round. Each sample batch included a kit-provided positive control reaction and a negative control reaction. The final libraries were assessed on an Agilent 4200 TapeStation D1000 ScreenTape, pooled by volume, and quantified by qPCR. Sequencing ran on an Illumina NextSeq500 with a MidOutput 150-cycle cartridge, using 156 Read1 and 15 Index1 cycles with kit custom primers. The pooled library was loaded at about 1 pM, with a roughly 20% PhiX control spiked in. The paper's processing steps were these. Vendor-processed data were analyzed in R, with a clonotype defined as all T cells sharing the same CDR3 nucleotide sequence. For clone abundance analyses, frequencies were normalized to the 10,000 most abundant clones in each sample. Public T cell clones, averaging fewer than five per sample, were removed before analysis. Tumor-enriched and baseline blood-enriched clonotypes were defined by at least a 32-fold difference in abundance between compartments. Clonotypes expanded or contracted between blood time points were identified with a beta-binomial differential abundance model. Tumor-blood repertoire similarity was measured with the Baroni-Urbani and Buser coefficient, and groups were compared using two-tailed Wilcoxon tests in R. This is the immuneACCESS table as TCRdb keeps it, with only in-frame sequences that have V and J called. A part of the clones is gone; compared with another copy, unresolved V genes explain less than half, and the rest is unexplained. The DNA was the basis for D and trimming; V, J and clone size are from that table. A total of 140,000 to 150,000 clones appear in this sample, 65% to 90% of them only once. Less than 20% of the sample rests with the top ten.

This sample is drawn from a study of radiation and T cells in renal cell carcinoma (dated by TCRdb to about 2020). Regarding the study in general: In total, 53 samples underwent TCR beta sequencing: around 25 tumors plus 27 peripheral blood samples. The last blood draw occurred 4 weeks after radiation, at the same time as nephrectomy. Across all 53 samples, several million unique CDR3 nucleotide sequences encoding around 2.8 million unique CDR3 amino acid sequences were identified.

What the authors observed across the whole study: In blood, the top tumor clonotypes increased from baseline to 2 weeks after radiation and then shrank by 4 weeks, which suggests a temporary expansion of tumor-resident clones. No pretreatment tumor biopsies were available, so the baseline intratumoral presence of clonotypes could not be determined. Effects of radiation dose or scheduling on the TCR repertoire could not be addressed with the single-armed trial design. Blood repertoire dynamics were not followed beyond 4 weeks after treatment.

Unmatched junction bases come to 5, with V trimmed by 4 bases and J by 5 bases. The germline V gene provides CDR1 SGHRS and CDR2 YFSETQ. The CDR3, from cysteine to phenylalanine, totals 13 residues. The only DNA kept is the CDR3, 39 bases in frame from the first base. The time point label here, explained by the study, means: blood 4 weeks post-SBRT, at nephrectomy. The treatment or condition label, read with the paper, signifies: 15 Gy SBRT to primary tumor, nephrectomy 4 weeks later. Samples came from a clinical trial, in which primary renal cell carcinomas received 15 Gy stereotactic body radiation therapy followed by nephrectomy 4 weeks later. To follow tumor-enriched clonotypes, serial peripheral blood was collected from radiation-treated patients at baseline and at 2 weeks and 4 weeks after SBRT. Renal cell carcinoma with clear cell pathology was present in all patients. Genomic DNA for TCR sequencing was prepared using the QIAamp DNA Blood Mini Kit (Qiagen). The analyses included only samples that passed all quality control checks.

The rearrangement joined TRBV5-1 to TRBJ1-2; 7 bases in the junction line up with TRBD1. The sample here was blood, taken from a patient whose treatment included radiotherapy and nephrectomy. The TCR originated in a woman aged 50 to 60 with renal cell carcinoma. The CDR3 reads CASSPSGQYGYTF. Here is the DNA: TGCGCCAGCAGCCCCTCGGGACAGTATGGCTACACCTTC.